This T cell receptor beta chain originates from a study of cytomegalovirus exposure and HLA in healthy donors. The CDR3 is 16 residues long. V lost 5 bases and J 3 bases, leaving 20 bases between the germline ends. Germline V lookup: CDR1 SGDLS, CDR2 YYNGEE. With respect to this clone: The antigen is not known.

Amplification used 60 Vbeta primers and 13 Jbeta primers. Sequenced by immunoSEQ multiplex PCR; TCRdb stores in-frame clones only, minus some. Among under 200,000 clones listed, over 80% were seen once. Study findings and constraints: Analysis performed later showed TCR beta chains linked to HLA being more clonally expanded than equally common others.

Sequencing input: PBMCs. This chain links TRBV9 with TRBJ1-2; D might be TRBD1 (5 bases). The TCR originated in a girl under 18 in good health and CMV-seropositive. DNA of the CDR3: TGTGCCAGCAGTGCCGACGCCCCTGGGGCACACTATGGCTACACCTTC. Protein product: CASSADAPGAHYGYTF.